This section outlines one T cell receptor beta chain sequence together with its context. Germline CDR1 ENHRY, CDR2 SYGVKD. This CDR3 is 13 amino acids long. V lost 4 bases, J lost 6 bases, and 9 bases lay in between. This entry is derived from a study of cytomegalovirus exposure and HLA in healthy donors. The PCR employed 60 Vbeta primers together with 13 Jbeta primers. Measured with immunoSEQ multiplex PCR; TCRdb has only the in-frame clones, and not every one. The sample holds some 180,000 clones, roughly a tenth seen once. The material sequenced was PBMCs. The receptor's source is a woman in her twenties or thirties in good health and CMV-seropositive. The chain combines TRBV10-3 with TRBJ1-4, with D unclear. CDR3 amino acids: CAISAGVDEKLFF. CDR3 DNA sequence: TGTGCCATCAGTGCAGGCGTGGATGAAAAACTGTTTTTT.